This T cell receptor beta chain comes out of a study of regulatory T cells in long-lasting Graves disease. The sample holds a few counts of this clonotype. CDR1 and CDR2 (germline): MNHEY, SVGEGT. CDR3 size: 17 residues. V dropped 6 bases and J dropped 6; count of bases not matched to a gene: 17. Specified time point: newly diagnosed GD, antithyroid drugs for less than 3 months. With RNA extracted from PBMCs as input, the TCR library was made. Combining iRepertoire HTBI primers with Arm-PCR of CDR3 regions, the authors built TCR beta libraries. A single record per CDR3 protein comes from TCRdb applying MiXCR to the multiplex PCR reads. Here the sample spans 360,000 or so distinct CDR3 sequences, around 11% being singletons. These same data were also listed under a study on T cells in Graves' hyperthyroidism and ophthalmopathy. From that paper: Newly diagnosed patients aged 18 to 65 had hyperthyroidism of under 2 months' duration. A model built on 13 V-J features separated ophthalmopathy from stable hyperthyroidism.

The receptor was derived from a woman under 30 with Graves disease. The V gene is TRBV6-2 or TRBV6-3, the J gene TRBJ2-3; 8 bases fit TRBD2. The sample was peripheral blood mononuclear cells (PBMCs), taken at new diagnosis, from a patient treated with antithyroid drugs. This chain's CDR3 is CASRSGKAGGVRDTQYF. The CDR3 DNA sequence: TGTGCCAGCAGATCGGGGAAAGCCGGGGGGGTCAGGGATACGCAGTATTTT.